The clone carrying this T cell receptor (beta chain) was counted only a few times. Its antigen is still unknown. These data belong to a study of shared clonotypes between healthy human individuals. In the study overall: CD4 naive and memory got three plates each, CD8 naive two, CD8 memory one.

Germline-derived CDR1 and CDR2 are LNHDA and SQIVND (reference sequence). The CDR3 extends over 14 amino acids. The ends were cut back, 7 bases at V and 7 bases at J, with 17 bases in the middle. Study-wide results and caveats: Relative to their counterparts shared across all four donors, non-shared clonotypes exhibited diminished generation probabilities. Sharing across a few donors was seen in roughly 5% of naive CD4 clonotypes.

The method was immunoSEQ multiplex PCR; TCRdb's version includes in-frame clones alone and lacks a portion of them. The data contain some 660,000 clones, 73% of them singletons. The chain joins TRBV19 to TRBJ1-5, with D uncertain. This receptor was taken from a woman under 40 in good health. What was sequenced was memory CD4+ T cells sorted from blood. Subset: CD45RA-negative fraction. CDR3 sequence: CASKRSDPEQPQHF. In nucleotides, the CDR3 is TGTGCCAGTAAGCGGTCCGATCCCGAACAGCCCCAGCATTTT.